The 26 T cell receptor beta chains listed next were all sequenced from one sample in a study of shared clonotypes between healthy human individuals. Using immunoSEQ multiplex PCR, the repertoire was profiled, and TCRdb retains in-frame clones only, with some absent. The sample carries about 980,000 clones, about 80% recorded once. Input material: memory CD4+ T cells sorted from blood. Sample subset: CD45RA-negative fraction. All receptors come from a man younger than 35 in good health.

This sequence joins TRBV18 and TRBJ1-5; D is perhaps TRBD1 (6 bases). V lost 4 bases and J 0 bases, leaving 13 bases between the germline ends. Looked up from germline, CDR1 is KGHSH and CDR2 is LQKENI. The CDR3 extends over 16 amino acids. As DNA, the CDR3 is TGTGCCAGCTCACAACAGGGAGTGGGTAGCAATCAGCCCCAGCATTTT. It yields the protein CASSQQGVGSNQPQHF.

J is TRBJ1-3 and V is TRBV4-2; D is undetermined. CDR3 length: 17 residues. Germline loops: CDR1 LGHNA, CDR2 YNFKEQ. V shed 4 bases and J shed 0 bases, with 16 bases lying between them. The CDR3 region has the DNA TGTGCCAGCAGCCCCTTCTTGGTCGGGAACTCTGGAAACACCATATATTTT. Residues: CASSPFLVGNSGNTIYF.

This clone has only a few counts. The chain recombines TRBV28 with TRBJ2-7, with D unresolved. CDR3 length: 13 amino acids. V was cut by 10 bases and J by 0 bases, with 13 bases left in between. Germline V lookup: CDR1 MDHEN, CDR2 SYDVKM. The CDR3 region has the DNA TGTGCCACCCTAAAAGGCTACTCCTACGAGCAGTACTTC. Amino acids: CATLKGYSYEQYF.

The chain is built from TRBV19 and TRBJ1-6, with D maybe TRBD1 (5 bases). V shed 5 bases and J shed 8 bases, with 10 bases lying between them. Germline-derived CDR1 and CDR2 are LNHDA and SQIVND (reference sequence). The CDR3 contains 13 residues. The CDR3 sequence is CASSPGAYSPLHF. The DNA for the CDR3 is TGTGCCAGTAGTCCCGGGGCCTATTCACCCCTCCACTTT.

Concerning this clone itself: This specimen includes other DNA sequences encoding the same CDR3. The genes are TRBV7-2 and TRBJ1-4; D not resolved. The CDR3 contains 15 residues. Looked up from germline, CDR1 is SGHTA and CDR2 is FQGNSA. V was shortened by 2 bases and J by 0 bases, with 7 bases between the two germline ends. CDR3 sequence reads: CASSLRAATNEKLFF. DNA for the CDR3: TGTGCCAGCAGCTTAAGGGCTGCAACTAATGAAAAACTGTTTTTT.

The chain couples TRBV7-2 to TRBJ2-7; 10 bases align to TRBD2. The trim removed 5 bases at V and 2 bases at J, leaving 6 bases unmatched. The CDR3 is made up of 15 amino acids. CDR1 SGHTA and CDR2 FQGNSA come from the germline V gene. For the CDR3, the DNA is TGTGCCAGCAGCCGAGGGACTAGCGACGCCTACGAGCAGTACTTC. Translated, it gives CASSRGTSDAYEQYF.

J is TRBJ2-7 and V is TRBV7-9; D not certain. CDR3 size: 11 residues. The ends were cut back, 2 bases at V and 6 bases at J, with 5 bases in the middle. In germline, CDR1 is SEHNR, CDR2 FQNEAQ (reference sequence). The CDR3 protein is CASSLNREQYF. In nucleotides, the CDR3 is TGTGCCAGCAGCTTAAATCGCGAGCAGTACTTC.

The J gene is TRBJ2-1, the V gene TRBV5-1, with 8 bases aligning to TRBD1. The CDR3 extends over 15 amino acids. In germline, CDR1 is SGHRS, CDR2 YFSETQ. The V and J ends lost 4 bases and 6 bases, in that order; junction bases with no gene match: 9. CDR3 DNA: TGCGCCAGCAGCGGGACAGGAAAGGAACTCAATGAGCAGTTCTTC. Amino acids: CASSGTGKELNEQFF.

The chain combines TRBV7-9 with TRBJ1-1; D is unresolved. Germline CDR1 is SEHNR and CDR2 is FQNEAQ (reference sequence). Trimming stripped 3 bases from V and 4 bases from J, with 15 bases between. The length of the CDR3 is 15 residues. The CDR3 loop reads CASSFSGLRTTEAFF. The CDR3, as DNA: TGTGCCAGCAGCTTCTCCGGATTGAGGACCACTGAAGCTTTCTTT.

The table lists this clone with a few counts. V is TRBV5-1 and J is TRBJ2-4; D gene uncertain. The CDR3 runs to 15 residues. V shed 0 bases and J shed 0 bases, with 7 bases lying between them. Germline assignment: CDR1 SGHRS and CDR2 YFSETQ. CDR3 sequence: CASSLVVGAKNIQYF. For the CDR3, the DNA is TGCGCCAGCAGCTTGGTTGTGGGAGCCAAAAACATTCAGTACTTC.

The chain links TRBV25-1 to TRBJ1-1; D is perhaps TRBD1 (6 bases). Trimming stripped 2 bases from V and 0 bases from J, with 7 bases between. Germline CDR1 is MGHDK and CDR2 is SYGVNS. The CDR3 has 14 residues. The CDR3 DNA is TGTGCCAGCAGTGAAACAGGGATGAACACTGAAGCTTTCTTT. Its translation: CASSETGMNTEAFF.

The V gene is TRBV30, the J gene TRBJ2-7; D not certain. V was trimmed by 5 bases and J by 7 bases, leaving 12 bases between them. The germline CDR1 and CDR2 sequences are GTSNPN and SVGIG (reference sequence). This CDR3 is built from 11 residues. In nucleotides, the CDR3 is TGTGCCTGGCGCGACGTTCGGGAGCAGTACTTC. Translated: CAWRDVREQYF.

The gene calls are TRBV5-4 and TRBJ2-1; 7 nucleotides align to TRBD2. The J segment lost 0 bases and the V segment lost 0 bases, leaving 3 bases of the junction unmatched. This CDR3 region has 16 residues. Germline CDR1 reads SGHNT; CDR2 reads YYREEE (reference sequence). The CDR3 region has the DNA TGTGCCAGCAGCTTGGCCGGGGGGAGCTCCTACAATGAGCAGTTCTTC. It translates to CASSLAGGSSYNEQFF.

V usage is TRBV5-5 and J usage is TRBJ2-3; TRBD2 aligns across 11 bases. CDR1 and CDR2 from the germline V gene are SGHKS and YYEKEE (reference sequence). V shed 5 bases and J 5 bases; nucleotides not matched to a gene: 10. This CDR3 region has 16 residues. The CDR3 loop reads CASSRVAGGQGDTQYF. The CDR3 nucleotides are TGTGCCAGCAGTCGCGTAGCGGGGGGGCAAGGAGATACGCAGTATTTT.

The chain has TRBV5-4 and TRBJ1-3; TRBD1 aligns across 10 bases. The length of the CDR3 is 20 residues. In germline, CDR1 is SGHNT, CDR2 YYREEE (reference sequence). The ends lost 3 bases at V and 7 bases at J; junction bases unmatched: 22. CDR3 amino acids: CASSSYQDRGTSRRRNTIYF. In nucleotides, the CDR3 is TGTGCCAGCAGCTCCTACCAGGACAGGGGGACCTCCCGTAGGAGGAACACCATATATTTT.

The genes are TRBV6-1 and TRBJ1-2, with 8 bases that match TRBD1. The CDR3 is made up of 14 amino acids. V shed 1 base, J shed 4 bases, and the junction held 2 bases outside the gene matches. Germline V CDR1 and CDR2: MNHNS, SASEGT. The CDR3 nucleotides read TGTGCCAGCAGTGAAGGGACAGGGATCTATGGCTACACCTTC. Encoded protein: CASSEGTGIYGYTF.

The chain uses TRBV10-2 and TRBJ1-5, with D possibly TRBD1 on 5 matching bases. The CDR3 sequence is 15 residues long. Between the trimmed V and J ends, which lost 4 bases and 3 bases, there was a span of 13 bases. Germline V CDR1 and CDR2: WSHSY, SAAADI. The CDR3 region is CASSVSDRFNQPQHF. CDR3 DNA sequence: TGCGCCAGCAGTGTTTCCGACAGATTCAATCAGCCCCAGCATTTT.

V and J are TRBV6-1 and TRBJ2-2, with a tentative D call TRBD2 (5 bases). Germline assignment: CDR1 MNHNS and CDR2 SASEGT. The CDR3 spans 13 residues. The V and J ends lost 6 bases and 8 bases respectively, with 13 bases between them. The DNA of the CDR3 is TGTGCCAGCAGGGAGGTACGTGAGGGGGAGCTGTTTTTT. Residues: CASREVREGELFF.

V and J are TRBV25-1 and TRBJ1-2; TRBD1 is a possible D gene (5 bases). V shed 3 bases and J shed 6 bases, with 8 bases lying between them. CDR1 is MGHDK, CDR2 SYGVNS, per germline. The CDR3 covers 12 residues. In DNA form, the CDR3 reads TGTGCCAGCAGTGACAGGGTCAATGGCTACACCTTC. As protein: CASSDRVNGYTF.

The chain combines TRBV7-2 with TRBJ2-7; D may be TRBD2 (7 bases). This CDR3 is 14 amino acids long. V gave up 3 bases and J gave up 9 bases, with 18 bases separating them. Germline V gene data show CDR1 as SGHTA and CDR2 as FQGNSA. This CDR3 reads CASSLPGEGAGQYF. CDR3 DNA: TGTGCCAGCAGCTTGCCAGGGGAGGGTGCTGGGCAGTACTTC.

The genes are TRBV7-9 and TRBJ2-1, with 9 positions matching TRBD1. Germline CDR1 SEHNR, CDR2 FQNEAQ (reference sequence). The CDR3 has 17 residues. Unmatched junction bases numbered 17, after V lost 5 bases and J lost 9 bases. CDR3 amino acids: CASSSLQGAWAISEQFF. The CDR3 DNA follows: TGTGCCAGCAGCAGCTTACAGGGGGCTTGGGCTATCAGTGAGCAGTTCTTC.

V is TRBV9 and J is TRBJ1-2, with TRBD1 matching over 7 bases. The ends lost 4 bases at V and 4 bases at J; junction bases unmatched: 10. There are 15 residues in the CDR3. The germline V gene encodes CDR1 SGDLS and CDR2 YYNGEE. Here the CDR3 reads CASSPAQDRPYGYTF. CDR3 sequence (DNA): TGTGCCAGCAGCCCCGCTCAGGACAGGCCCTATGGCTACACCTTC.

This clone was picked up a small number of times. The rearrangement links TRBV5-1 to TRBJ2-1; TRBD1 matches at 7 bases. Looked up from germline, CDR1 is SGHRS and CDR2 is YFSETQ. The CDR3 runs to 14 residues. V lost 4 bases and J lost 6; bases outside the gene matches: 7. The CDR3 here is CASSPGQVGNEQFF. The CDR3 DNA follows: TGCGCCAGCAGCCCCGGACAGGTCGGCAATGAGCAGTTCTTC. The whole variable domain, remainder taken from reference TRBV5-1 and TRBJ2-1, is KAGVTQTPRYLIKTRGQQVTLSCSPISGHRSVSWYQQTPGQGLQFLFEYFSETQRNKGNFPGRFSGRQFSNSRSEMNVSTLELGDSALYLCASSPGQVGNEQFFGPGTRLTVL.

Here the CDR3 reads CASSVGGKGQKLVHRRNQPQHF. The DNA of the CDR3 is TGTGCCAGCAGCGTAGGGGGAAAGGGACAGAAGCTGGTACATAGGCGCAATCAGCCCCAGCATTTT. The chain is built from TRBV9 and TRBJ1-5; 7 positions match TRBD1. The CDR3 runs to 22 residues. V lost 0 bases and J lost 2; bases outside the gene matches: 23. The germline V gene encodes CDR1 SGDLS and CDR2 YYNGEE.

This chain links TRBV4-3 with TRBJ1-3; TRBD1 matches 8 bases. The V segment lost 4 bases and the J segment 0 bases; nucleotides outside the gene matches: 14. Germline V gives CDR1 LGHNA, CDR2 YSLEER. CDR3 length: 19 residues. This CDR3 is CASSPQTRGGTGSGNTIYF. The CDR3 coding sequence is TGCGCCAGCAGCCCCCAAACTCGGGGGGGGACAGGCTCTGGAAACACCATATATTTT.

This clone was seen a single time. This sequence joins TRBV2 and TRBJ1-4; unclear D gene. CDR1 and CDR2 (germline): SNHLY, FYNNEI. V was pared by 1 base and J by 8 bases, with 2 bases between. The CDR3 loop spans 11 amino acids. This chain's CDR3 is CASSEEEKLFF. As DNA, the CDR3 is TGTGCCAGCAGTGAAGAAGAAAAACTGTTTTTT.